A single sample gave rise to the 18 T cell receptor beta chains below, sequenced in a study of blood T cell repertoires in COVID-19. Sequencing was performed with immunoSEQ multiplex PCR; in TCRdb, only in-frame clones are kept and a portion is missing. Among roughly 280,000 clones listed, roughly nine tenths were seen once. Sequenced input: PBMCs or T cells enriched from blood (not recorded which). These receptors originate from a woman aged 18-35 years who had recovered from COVID-19.

This clone appeared once. The rearrangement uses TRBV9 and TRBJ2-5; 9 bases fit TRBD2. The CDR3 is 16 amino acids. Germline trimming cut 1 base from V and 6 bases from J; bases unmatched to any gene: 10. Germline CDR1 reads SGDLS; CDR2 reads YYNGEE. DNA of the CDR3: TGTGCCAGCAGCGTATTAGCGGGGGCCCCAAGGAAGACCCAGTACTTC. It is translated as CASSVLAGAPRKTQYF.

The chain recombines TRBV5-1 with TRBJ2-7; 10 positions match TRBD1. Germline V gene data show CDR1 as SGHRS and CDR2 as YFSETQ. This CDR3 has 16 amino acids. Trimming at V came to 3 bases and at J to 7 bases, leaving 13 bases not matched to a gene. Written as DNA, the CDR3 is TGCGCCAGCAGCTCCTCTTTGTCGACAGGGGGCATGGAGCAGTACTTC. Amino acids: CASSSSLSTGGMEQYF. The full variable domain, completed using reference TRBV5-1 and TRBJ2-7, is KAGVTQTPRYLIKTRGQQVTLSCSPISGHRSVSWYQQTPGQGLQFLFEYFSETQRNKGNFPGRFSGRQFSNSRSEMNVSTLELGDSALYLCASSSSLSTGGMEQYFGPGTRLTVT.

This clone was recorded once. The chain is built from TRBV18 and TRBJ1-2; D gene ambiguous. The CDR3 is made up of 13 amino acids. V dropped 2 bases and J dropped 10 bases, with 14 bases sitting between them. In germline, CDR1 is KGHSH, CDR2 LQKENI. As DNA, the CDR3 is TGTGCCAGCTCACCAAGGTCCCCGACTTACTACACCTTC. It translates to CASSPRSPTYYTF.

V usage is TRBV27 and J usage is TRBJ2-5, with 8 bases matching TRBD1. V dropped 6 bases and J dropped 5; count of bases not matched to a gene: 8. The CDR3 totals 14 residues. CDR1 is MNHEY, CDR2 SMNVEV, per germline (reference sequence). The CDR3 region is CASSQTGAYETQYF. CDR3 sequence (DNA): TGTGCCAGCAGCCAGACAGGGGCATATGAGACCCAGTACTTC.

CDR3 sequence (DNA): TGTGCCATCAGTGCCCCTTACGGGGGGGCTGATACGCAGTATTTT. It specifies CAISAPYGGADTQYF. V usage is TRBV10-3 and J usage is TRBJ2-3, with 8 nucleotides matching TRBD2. CDR1 is ENHRY, CDR2 SYGVKD, per germline. The J segment lost 6 bases and the V segment lost 4 bases, leaving 9 bases of the junction unmatched. The CDR3 is 15 amino acids.

This chain connects TRBV6-5 to TRBJ2-5, with 7 nucleotides matching TRBD2. Germline-derived CDR1 and CDR2 are MNHEY and SVGAGI. Trimming removed 0 bases from V and 3 bases from J; junction bases left unmatched: 4. This CDR3 spans 15 amino acids. The CDR3 spells CASSYSSAGEETQYF. The CDR3 DNA is TGTGCCAGCAGTTACTCGTCGGCGGGGGAAGAGACCCAGTACTTC.

A note on this clone: The junction departs from the called germline gene at one end, perhaps through a read error. This chain connects TRBV10-2 to TRBJ2-2; 9 nucleotides line up with TRBD2. The CDR3 loop spans 16 amino acids. The germline V gene encodes CDR1 WSHSY and CDR2 SAAADI. The CDR3 DNA reads TGCGCCAGCAGAGAGTTAGCGGGGGTGTCGAAAGCGGAGCTGTTTTTT. Protein: CASRELAGVSKAELFF.

V and J are TRBV6-5 and TRBJ1-2; D possibly corresponds to TRBD1 (6 bases). The CDR3 spans 14 residues. From germline, CDR1 is MNHEY and CDR2 SVGAGI. V lost 6 bases and J lost 6, with 17 bases in between. The CDR3 sequence is CASRGRWGLDGYTF. As DNA, the CDR3 is TGTGCCAGCAGAGGGCGGTGGGGGCTGGATGGCTACACCTTC.

The chain couples TRBV27 to TRBJ2-7; TRBD1 aligns across 9 bases. In germline, CDR1 is MNHEY, CDR2 SMNVEV (reference sequence). V trimming: 5 bases; J trimming: 7 bases; junction bases outside the gene matches: 12. The CDR3 loop spans 15 amino acids. CDR3 nucleotide sequence: TGTGCCAGCAGTCCGCTCAGGGACAGGGAGGGAGAGCAGTACTTC. Protein product: CASSPLRDREGEQYF.

The CDR3 nucleotides are TGTGCCAGCCCAGGGCCGAGCAATCAGCCCCAGCATTTT. This sequence encodes CASPGPSNQPQHF. J is TRBJ1-5 and V is TRBV9, with D maybe TRBD1 (5 bases). Trimming pared 7 bases from V and 1 base from J, leaving 9 bases between. Germline assignment: CDR1 SGDLS and CDR2 YYNGEE. The CDR3 is 13 amino acids.

The chain links TRBV27 to TRBJ2-1; D may be TRBD2 (6 bases). V gave up 1 base and J gave up 3 bases, with 16 bases separating them. The CDR3 spans 17 residues. Germline loops: CDR1 MNHEY, CDR2 SMNVEV (reference sequence). CDR3 in amino acids: CASSLYSGVQLYNEQFF. CDR3 sequence (DNA): TGTGCCAGCAGTTTATATTCGGGAGTTCAACTCTACAATGAGCAGTTCTTC.

V usage is TRBV5-4 and J usage is TRBJ2-7; 10 bases agree with TRBD1. CDR3 length: 15 amino acids. Germline V gene sequence: CDR1 SGHNT, CDR2 YYREEE (reference sequence). V was pared by 2 bases and J by 4 bases, with 6 bases of the junction left unmatched. The CDR3 region is CASSLPTGGGYEQYF. The CDR3 DNA reads as TGTGCCAGCAGCTTACCGACAGGGGGCGGGTACGAGCAGTACTTC.

The V and J genes are TRBV5-1 and TRBJ2-2; D gene ambiguous. V was clipped by 4 bases and J by 4 bases, with 17 bases between them. Germline lookup yields CDR1 SGHRS and CDR2 YFSETQ. The CDR3 length is 16 residues. CDR3 nucleotides: TGCGCCAGCAGCCTTGCGTTCCGTGGGCCCACCGGGGAGCTGTTTTTT. The encoded protein is CASSLAFRGPTGELFF.

This clone has only one observation. This sample also contains other DNA sequences that code for the same CDR3. The V gene is TRBV6-5, the J gene TRBJ1-2, with 7 bases that match TRBD1. The CDR3 length is 12 residues. The trim removed 6 bases at V and 4 bases at J, leaving 2 bases unmatched. Germline V CDR1 and CDR2: MNHEY, SVGAGI. The CDR3 region is CASSRDSYGYTF. The CDR3 coding sequence is TGTGCCAGCAGCCGGGACAGCTATGGCTACACCTTC.

The chain uses TRBV15 and TRBJ2-7, with a possible D match to TRBD1 (6 bases). This CDR3 region has 13 residues. Trimming shortened V by 11 bases and J by 0 bases, and 14 bases separated the two germline ends. Germline CDR1 LNHNV, CDR2 YYDKDF (reference sequence). The CDR3 DNA follows: TGTGCCTCGAGGGGGTGGGACTCCTACGAGCAGTACTTC. Its translation: CASRGWDSYEQYF.

The chain joins TRBV14 to TRBJ1-2; D gene unclear. The CDR3 covers 14 residues. Germline CDR1 reads SGHDN; CDR2 reads FVKESK. The V end lost 0 bases, the J end lost 4 bases, and 9 bases lay between the germline ends. The CDR3 DNA follows: TGTGCCAGCAGCCAAGAGCCGGGGAGCTATGGCTACACCTTC. Amino acid sequence: CASSQEPGSYGYTF.

V gene TRBV5-6 combines with J gene TRBJ1-5; no definite D call. Trimming took 1 base from V and 9 from J, leaving 8 bases between them. The CDR3 has 12 residues. Germline assignment: CDR1 SGHDT and CDR2 YYEEEE. The CDR3 loop reads CASSLIPGPQHF. The CDR3 nucleotides read TGTGCCAGCAGCTTGATACCCGGGCCCCAGCATTTT. The entire variable domain, with the rest obtained from reference TRBV5-6 and TRBJ1-5, is as follows: DAGVTQSPTHLIKTRGQQVTLRCSPKSGHDTVSWYQQALGQGPQFIFQYYEEEERQRGNFPDRFSGHQFPNYSSELNVNALLLGDSALYLCASSLIPGPQHFGDGTRLSIL.

This chain uses TRBV6-5 with TRBJ2-3; 11 positions match TRBD2. After removal of 8 bases from V and 3 bases from J, the junction contained 4 bases not matched to a gene. This CDR3 comprises 14 residues. Germline V lookup: CDR1 MNHEY, CDR2 SVGAGI. The CDR3 spells CASGIAGGTDTQYF. In DNA, the CDR3 is TGTGCCAGCGGGATAGCGGGGGGGACAGATACGCAGTATTTT.